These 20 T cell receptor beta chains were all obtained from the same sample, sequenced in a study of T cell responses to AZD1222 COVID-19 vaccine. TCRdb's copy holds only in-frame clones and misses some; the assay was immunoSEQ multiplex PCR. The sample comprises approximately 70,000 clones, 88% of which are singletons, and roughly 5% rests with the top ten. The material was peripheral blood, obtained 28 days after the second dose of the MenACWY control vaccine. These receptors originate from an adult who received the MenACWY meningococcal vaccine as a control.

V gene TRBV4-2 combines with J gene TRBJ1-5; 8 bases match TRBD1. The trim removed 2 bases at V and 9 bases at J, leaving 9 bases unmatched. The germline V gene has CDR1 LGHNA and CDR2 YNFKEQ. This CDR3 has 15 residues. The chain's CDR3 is CASSQTPGQDGPQHF. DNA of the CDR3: TGTGCCAGCAGCCAAACGCCGGGACAGGATGGGCCCCAGCATTTT.

CDR3 in amino acids: CASGLGPGWNEQFF. Written as DNA, the CDR3 is TGTGCTAGTGGTTTGGGACCGGGGTGGAATGAGCAGTTCTTC. V and J are TRBV12-5 and TRBJ2-1; possibly TRBD2 for D (5 bases). Germline CDR1 and CDR2: LGHNT and FRNRAP. The length of the CDR3 is 14 residues. Trimming cost V 1 base and J 7 bases, with 11 bases left between them.

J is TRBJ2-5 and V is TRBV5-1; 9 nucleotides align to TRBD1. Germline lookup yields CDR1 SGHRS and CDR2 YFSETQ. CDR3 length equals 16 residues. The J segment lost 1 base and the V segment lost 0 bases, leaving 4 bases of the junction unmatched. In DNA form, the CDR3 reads TGCGCCAGCAGCTTGGATCGGGACAGGGTCCAAGAGACCCAGTACTTC. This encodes CASSLDRDRVQETQYF.

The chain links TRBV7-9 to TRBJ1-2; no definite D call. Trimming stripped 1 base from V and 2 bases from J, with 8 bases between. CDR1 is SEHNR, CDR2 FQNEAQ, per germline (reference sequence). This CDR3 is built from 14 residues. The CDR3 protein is CASSLGEVNYGYTF. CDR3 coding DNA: TGTGCCAGCAGCTTAGGGGAGGTCAACTATGGCTACACCTTC.

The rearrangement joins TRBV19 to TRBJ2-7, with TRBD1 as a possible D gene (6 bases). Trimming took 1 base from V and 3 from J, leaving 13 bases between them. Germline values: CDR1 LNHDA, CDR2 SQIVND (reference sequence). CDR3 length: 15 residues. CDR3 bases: TGTGCCAGTAGTATAGCCCCTGGCAGGGGCTACGAGCAGTACTTC. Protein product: CASSIAPGRGYEQYF.

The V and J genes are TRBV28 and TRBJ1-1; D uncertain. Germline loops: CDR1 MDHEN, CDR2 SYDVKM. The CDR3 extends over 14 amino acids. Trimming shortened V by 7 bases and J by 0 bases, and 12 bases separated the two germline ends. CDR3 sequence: CASNLLDVNTEAFF. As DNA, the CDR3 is TGTGCCAGCAACCTCCTCGATGTGAACACTGAAGCTTTCTTT.

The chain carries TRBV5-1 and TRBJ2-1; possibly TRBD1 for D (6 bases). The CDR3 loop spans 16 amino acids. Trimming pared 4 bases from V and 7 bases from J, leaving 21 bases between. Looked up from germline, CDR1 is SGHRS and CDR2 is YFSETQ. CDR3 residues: CASSRLRGSEGNEQFF. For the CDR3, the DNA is TGCGCCAGCAGCAGACTCAGGGGCTCCGAGGGGAATGAGCAGTTCTTC.

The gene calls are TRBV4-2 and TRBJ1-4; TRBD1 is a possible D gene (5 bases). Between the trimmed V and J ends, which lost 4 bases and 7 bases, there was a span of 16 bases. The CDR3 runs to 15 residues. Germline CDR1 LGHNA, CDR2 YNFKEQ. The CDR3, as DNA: TGTGCCAGCAGCCCCCGGGCCAGGGTGAGTGAAAAACTGTTTTTT. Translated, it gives CASSPRARVSEKLFF.

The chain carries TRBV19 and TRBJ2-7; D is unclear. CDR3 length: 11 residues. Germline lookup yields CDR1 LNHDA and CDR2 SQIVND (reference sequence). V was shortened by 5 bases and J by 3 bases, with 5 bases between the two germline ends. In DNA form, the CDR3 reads TGTGCCAGTAGTGAGGACTACGAGCAGTACTTC. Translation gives CASSEDYEQYF.

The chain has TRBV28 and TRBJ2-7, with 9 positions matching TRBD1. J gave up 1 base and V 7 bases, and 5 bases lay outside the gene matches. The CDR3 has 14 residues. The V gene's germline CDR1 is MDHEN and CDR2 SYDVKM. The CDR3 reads CASTPGQGSYEQYF. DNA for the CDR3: TGTGCCAGCACCCCGGGACAGGGTTCCTACGAGCAGTACTTC.

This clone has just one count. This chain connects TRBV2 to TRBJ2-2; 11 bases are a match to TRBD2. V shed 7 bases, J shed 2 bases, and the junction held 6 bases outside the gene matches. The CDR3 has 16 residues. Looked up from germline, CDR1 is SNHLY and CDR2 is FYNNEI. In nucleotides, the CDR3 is TGTGCCAGCACGGGTAGCGGGGGGGCCAACACCGGGGAGCTGTTTTTT. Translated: CASTGSGGANTGELFF.

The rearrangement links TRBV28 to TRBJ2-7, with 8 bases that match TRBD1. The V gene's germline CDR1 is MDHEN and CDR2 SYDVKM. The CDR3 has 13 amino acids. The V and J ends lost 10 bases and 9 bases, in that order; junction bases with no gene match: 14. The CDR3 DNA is TGTGCCACCGAACCGCGGACAGGGTCGGCGCAGTACTTC. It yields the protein CATEPRTGSAQYF.

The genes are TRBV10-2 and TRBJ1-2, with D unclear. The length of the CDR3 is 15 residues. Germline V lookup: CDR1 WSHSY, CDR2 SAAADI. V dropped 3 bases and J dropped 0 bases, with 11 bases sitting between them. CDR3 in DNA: TGCGCCAGCAGTGACGGCAGCCCCACTAACTATGGCTACACCTTC. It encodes CASSDGSPTNYGYTF.

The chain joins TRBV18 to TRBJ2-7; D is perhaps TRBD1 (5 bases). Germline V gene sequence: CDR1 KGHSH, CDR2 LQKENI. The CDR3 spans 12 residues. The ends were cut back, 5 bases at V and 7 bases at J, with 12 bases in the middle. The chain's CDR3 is CASSTGVGEQYF. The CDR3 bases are TGTGCCAGCTCAACAGGAGTCGGGGAGCAGTACTTC.

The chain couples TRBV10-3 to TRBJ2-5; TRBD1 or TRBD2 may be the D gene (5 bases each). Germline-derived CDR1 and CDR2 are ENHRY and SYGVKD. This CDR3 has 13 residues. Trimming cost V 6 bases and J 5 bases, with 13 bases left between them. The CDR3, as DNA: TGTGCCATCAGGCAGGGTGGGGAGGAGACCCAGTACTTC. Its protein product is CAIRQGGEETQYF.

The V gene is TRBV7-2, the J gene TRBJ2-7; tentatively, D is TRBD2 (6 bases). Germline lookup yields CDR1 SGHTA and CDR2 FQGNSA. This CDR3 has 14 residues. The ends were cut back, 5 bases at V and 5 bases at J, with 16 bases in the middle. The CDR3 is CASSPRGYVNEQYF. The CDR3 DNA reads TGTGCCAGCAGCCCTCGGGGGTATGTAAACGAGCAGTACTTC.

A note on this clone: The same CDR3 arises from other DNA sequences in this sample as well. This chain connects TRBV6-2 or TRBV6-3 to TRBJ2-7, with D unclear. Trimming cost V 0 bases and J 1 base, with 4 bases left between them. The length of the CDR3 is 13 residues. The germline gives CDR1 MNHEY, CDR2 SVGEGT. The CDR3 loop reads CASSYSGSYEQYF. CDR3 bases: TGTGCCAGCAGTTACTCTGGGTCCTACGAGCAGTACTTC.

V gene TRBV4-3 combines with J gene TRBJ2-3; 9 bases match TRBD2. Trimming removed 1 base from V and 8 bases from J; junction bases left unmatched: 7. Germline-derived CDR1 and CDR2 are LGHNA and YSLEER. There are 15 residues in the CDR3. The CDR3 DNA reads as TGCGCCAGCAGCCAAGGGGCTAGCGGGGTGACTACGCAGTATTTT. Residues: CASSQGASGVTTQYF.

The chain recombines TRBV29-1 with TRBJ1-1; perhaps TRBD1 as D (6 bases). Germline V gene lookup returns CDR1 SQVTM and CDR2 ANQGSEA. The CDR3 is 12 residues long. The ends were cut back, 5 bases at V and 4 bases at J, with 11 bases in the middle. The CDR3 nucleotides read TGCAGCGTTCGGGGGGCTGTCACTGAAGCTTTCTTT. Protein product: CSVRGAVTEAFF.

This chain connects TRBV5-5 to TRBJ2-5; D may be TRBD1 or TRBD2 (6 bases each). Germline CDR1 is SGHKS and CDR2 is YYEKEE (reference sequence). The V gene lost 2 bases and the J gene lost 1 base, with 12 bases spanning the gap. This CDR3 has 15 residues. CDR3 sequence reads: CASSLWGAPQETQYF. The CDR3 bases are TGTGCCAGCAGCTTATGGGGGGCTCCCCAAGAGACCCAGTACTTC. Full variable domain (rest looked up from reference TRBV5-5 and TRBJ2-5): DAGVTQSPTHLIKTRGQQVTLRCSPISGHKSVSWYQQVLGQGPQFIFQYYEKEERGRGNFPDRFSARQFPNYSSELNVNALLLGDSALYLCASSLWGAPQETQYFGPGTRLLVL.